Following are 20 T cell receptor beta chains from one sample sequenced in a study of cytomegalovirus exposure and HLA in healthy donors (dated by TCRdb to the late 2010s). The library was generated by the immunoSEQ multiplex PCR assay. Drawn from immuneACCESS, this table holds only the in-frame rearrangements with V and J called that TCRdb kept. Clones are partly lost; checked studies trace under half to an unresolved V gene and leave the rest unexplained. For this sample there are under 95,000 clones; about nine tenths appear just once. Around 2.1% of the sample lies in the top ten. The material sequenced was PBMCs. These receptors all come from a man younger than 40 in good health and CMV-seronegative.

The chain has TRBV10-2 and TRBJ2-7; D not certain. Trimming cost V 0 bases and J 2 bases, with 8 bases left between them. Germline V gene lookup returns CDR1 WSHSY and CDR2 SAAADI. This CDR3 region has 14 residues. The chain's CDR3 is CASSESSPAYEQYF. The CDR3 bases are TGCGCCAGCAGTGAGTCCTCGCCGGCCTACGAGCAGTACTTC.

The genes are TRBV19 and TRBJ1-1, with a tentative D call TRBD1 (5 bases). The CDR3 length is 15 residues. The V end was cut by 1 base, the J end by 0 bases, with 9 bases between. CDR1 and CDR2 from the germline V gene are LNHDA and SQIVND (reference sequence). CDR3 amino acids: CASSIGPGLNTEAFF. The CDR3 DNA reads as TGTGCCAGTAGTATAGGGCCAGGGTTGAACACTGAAGCTTTCTTT.

The V and J genes are TRBV6-5 and TRBJ2-3, with D possibly TRBD2 on 6 matching bases. This CDR3 has 13 residues. Trimming took off 8 bases at V and 4 bases at J, with 13 bases between the two ends. CDR1 and CDR2 (germline): MNHEY, SVGAGI. CDR3 sequence reads: CASGGRGSDTQYF. CDR3 nucleotide sequence: TGTGCCAGCGGAGGACGGGGGTCAGATACGCAGTATTTT.

The chain has TRBV9 and TRBJ2-1; unclear D gene. CDR3 length: 16 residues. The V and J ends lost 3 bases and 2 bases respectively, with 15 bases between them. Germline assignment: CDR1 SGDLS and CDR2 YYNGEE. CDR3 protein: CASSAMSGLTYNEQFF. In nucleotides, the CDR3 is TGTGCCAGCAGCGCTATGTCAGGTCTTACCTACAATGAGCAGTTCTTC.

CDR3 nucleotide sequence: TGTGCCAGCAGCGTAGAGGGGGATATGGACAATCAGCCCCAGCATTTT. It codes for CASSVEGDMDNQPQHF. The rearrangement joins TRBV9 to TRBJ1-5, with D possibly TRBD1 on 6 matching bases. The germline V and J ends were trimmed by 0 bases and 3 bases, with 13 bases remaining between them. Germline assignment: CDR1 SGDLS and CDR2 YYNGEE. This CDR3 comprises 16 residues.

The rearrangement uses TRBV30 and TRBJ1-1; no clear D gene. With 2 bases removed from V and 3 bases from J, the gap between germline ends came to 10 bases. This CDR3 region has 13 residues. The germline V gene encodes CDR1 GTSNPN and CDR2 SVGIG (reference sequence). CDR3: CAWSRRADTEAFF. The CDR3 DNA reads as TGTGCCTGGAGTCGGAGGGCGGACACTGAAGCTTTCTTT.

This rearrangement joins TRBV7-9 to TRBJ2-6, with 9 bases fitting TRBD1. Germline CDR1 is SEHNR and CDR2 is FQNEAQ (reference sequence). The trim removed 9 bases at V and 0 bases at J, leaving 6 bases unmatched. There are 16 residues in the CDR3. The CDR3 sequence: CARTGTGHSGANVLTF. CDR3 nucleotide sequence: TGTGCCAGAACCGGGACAGGGCACTCTGGGGCCAACGTCCTGACTTTC.

Only a few counts were recorded for this clone. The chain has TRBV11-2 and TRBJ2-2, with 9 bases lining up with TRBD2. The CDR3 is 16 residues long. From germline, CDR1 is SGHAT and CDR2 FQNNGV. V gave up 2 bases and J gave up 5 bases; unmatched junction bases: 6. The CDR3 region has the DNA TGTGCCAGCAGCTTACTCCTAGCGGGGCAGACCGGGGAGCTGTTTTTT. This gives the protein CASSLLLAGQTGELFF.

The gene calls are TRBV7-3 and TRBJ2-1; D gene unclear. V was pared by 0 bases and J by 0 bases, with 6 bases between. The V gene's germline CDR1 is SGHTA and CDR2 FQGTGA. The length of the CDR3 is 15 residues. CDR3 region: CASSLTVSSYNEQFF. CDR3 DNA sequence: TGTGCCAGCAGCTTAACGGTGAGCTCCTACAATGAGCAGTTCTTC.

The V and J genes are TRBV4-1 and TRBJ2-1; 11 bases fit TRBD2. Germline CDR1 MGHRA, CDR2 YSYEKL. This CDR3 has 15 amino acids. V was pared by 4 bases and J by 8 bases, with 7 bases of the junction left unmatched. In DNA form, the CDR3 reads TGCGCCAGCAGCCTGACTAGCGGGGATTCCTATGAGCAGTTCTTC. Its translation: CASSLTSGDSYEQFF.

The chain uses TRBV28 and TRBJ1-5, with D perhaps matching TRBD1 (6 bases). Looked up from germline, CDR1 is MDHEN and CDR2 is SYDVKM. V gave up 2 bases and J gave up 3 bases, with 8 bases separating them. The CDR3 covers 14 residues. The chain's CDR3 is CASSLGGINQPQHF. The CDR3 DNA reads as TGTGCCAGCAGTTTAGGGGGCATCAATCAGCCCCAGCATTTT.

The chain recombines TRBV6-6 with TRBJ2-7, with D possibly being TRBD2 (6 bases). The CDR3 is 15 amino acids. The V and J ends lost 10 bases and 3 bases respectively, with 22 bases between them. From germline, CDR1 is MNHNY and CDR2 SVGAGI (reference sequence). CDR3 sequence: CATTFPGLSLYEQYF. The CDR3 nucleotides read TGTGCCACCACCTTCCCGGGACTGTCTCTCTACGAGCAGTACTTC.

This clone was seen only once. The chain combines TRBV2 with TRBJ2-2, with D possibly TRBD2 on 6 matching bases. Germline CDR1 SNHLY, CDR2 FYNNEI. The V end lost 7 bases, the J end lost 2 bases, and 8 bases lay between the germline ends. The CDR3 length is 13 residues. The DNA for the CDR3 is TGTGCCAGCAAGGAGGGTAACACCGGGGAGCTGTTTTTT. As protein: CASKEGNTGELFF.

This sequence joins TRBV5-1 and TRBJ1-2; 9 nucleotides match TRBD1. The CDR3 extends over 15 amino acids. Germline CDR1 and CDR2: SGHRS and YFSETQ. The J segment lost 4 bases and the V segment lost 2 bases, leaving 6 bases of the junction unmatched. CDR3 loop: CASSFGTGSGYGYTF. DNA for the CDR3: TGCGCCAGCAGCTTCGGGACAGGGTCGGGCTATGGCTACACCTTC.

This chain uses TRBV19 with TRBJ2-5; 10 nucleotides line up with TRBD2. Germline V gives CDR1 LNHDA, CDR2 SQIVND (reference sequence). This CDR3 has 17 residues. V dropped 3 bases and J dropped 7; count of bases not matched to a gene: 14. The CDR3 sequence is CASSMPSGTSASGTQYF. DNA for the CDR3: TGTGCCAGTAGTATGCCCTCCGGGACTAGCGCTTCGGGGACCCAGTACTTC.

The gene calls are TRBV5-1 and TRBJ2-7; 11 positions match TRBD1. CDR1 and CDR2 (germline): SGHRS, YFSETQ. The CDR3 runs to 14 residues. The trim removed 2 bases at V and 6 bases at J, leaving 4 bases unmatched. In nucleotides, the CDR3 is TGCGCCAGCAGCTTTGGACAGGGGGCGCGCGAGCAGTACTTC. Encoded protein: CASSFGQGAREQYF.

The J gene is TRBJ1-4, the V gene TRBV18; a weak D match, TRBD1 (6 bases). This CDR3 spans 15 amino acids. From germline, CDR1 is KGHSH and CDR2 LQKENI. V was cut by 3 bases and J by 8 bases, with 16 bases left in between. CDR3 residues: CASSPLKDSHEKLFF. The CDR3 region has the DNA TGTGCCAGCTCACCCCTAAAGGACAGTCACGAAAAACTGTTTTTT.

Here the CDR3 reads CASRDRVPQEAFF. The CDR3 region has the DNA TGTGCCAGCAGGGACAGGGTGCCGCAAGAAGCTTTCTTT. V and J are TRBV2 and TRBJ1-1, with TRBD1 matching over 8 bases. The J segment lost 8 bases and the V segment lost 6 bases, leaving 8 bases of the junction unmatched. The CDR3 covers 13 residues. Germline assignment: CDR1 SNHLY and CDR2 FYNNEI.

V and J are TRBV28 and TRBJ2-5, with D tentatively TRBD2 (5 bases). The CDR3 has 14 residues. Per the germline V gene, CDR1 is MDHEN and CDR2 is SYDVKM. The V and J ends lost 4 bases and 5 bases respectively, with 14 bases between them. CDR3 amino acids: CASSSGLKRETQYF. For the CDR3, the DNA is TGTGCCAGCAGTTCTGGACTCAAGCGGGAGACCCAGTACTTC.

V gene TRBV15 combines with J gene TRBJ1-5, with TRBD1 matching 9 bases. Germline CDR1 is LNHNV and CDR2 is YYDKDF (reference sequence). The CDR3 sequence is 19 residues long. Trimming took 0 bases from V and 1 from J; bases not matched to a gene: 10. The CDR3 protein is CATSRDVGQGRLSNQPQHF. Here the CDR3 DNA reads TGTGCCACCAGCAGAGATGTGGGACAGGGAAGGTTAAGCAATCAGCCCCAGCATTTT.